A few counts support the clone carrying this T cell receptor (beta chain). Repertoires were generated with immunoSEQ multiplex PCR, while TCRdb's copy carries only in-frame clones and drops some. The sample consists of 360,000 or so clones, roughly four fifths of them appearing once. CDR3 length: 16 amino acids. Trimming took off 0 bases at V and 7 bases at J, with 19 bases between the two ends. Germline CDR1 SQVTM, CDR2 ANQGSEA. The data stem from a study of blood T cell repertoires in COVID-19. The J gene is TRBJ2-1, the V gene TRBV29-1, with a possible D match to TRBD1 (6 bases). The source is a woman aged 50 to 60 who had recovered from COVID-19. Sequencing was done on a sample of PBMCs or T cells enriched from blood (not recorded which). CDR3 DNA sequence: TGCAGCGTTGAAGACGCCGGCAGGGGCCCCTCAAATGAGCAGTTCTTC. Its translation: CSVEDAGRGPSNEQFF.